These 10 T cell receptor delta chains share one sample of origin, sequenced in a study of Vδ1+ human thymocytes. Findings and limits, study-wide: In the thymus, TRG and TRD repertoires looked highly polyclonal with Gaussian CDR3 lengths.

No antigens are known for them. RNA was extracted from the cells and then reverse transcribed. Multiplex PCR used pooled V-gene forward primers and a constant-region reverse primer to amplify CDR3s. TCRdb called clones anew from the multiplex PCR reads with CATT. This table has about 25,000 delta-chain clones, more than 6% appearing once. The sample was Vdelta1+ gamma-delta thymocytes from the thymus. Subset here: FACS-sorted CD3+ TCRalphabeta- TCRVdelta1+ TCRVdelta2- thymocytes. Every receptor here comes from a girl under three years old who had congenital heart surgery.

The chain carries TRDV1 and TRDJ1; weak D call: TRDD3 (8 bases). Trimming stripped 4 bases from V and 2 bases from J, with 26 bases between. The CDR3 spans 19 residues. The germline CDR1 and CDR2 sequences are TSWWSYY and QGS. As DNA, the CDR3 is TGTGCTCTTGGGGTAGGTTCCTACAACCATCTGGGGGAAACCGATAAACTCATCTTT. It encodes CALGVGSYNHLGETDKLIF.

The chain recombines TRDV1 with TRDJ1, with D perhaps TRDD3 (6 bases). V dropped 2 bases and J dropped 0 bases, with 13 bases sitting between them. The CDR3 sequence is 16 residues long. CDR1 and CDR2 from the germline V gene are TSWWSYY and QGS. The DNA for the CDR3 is TGTGCTCTTGGGGAAAGTGCGATACGCTACACCGATAAACTCATCTTT. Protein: CALGESAIRYTDKLIF.

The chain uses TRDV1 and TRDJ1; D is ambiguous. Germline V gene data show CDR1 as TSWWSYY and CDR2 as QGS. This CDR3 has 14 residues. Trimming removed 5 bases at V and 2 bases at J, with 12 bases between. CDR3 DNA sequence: TGTGCTCTTGGGAACCACCGTAGGACCGATAAACTCATCTTT. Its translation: CALGNHRRTDKLIF.

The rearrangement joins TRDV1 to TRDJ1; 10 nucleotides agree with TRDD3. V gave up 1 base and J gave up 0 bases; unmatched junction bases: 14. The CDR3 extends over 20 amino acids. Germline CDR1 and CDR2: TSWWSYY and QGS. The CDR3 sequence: CALGERSRTGGSAYTDKLIF. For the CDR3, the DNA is TGTGCTCTTGGGGAACGTTCCAGAACTGGGGGATCGGCGTACACCGATAAACTCATCTTT.

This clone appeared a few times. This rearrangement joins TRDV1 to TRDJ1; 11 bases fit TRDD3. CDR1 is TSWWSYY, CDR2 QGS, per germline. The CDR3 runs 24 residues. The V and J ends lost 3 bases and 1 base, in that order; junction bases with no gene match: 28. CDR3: CALGDPLGMTSLRYWGITTDKLIF. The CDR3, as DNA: TGTGCTCTTGGGGACCCCCTCGGAATGACTTCCCTCAGGTACTGGGGGATAACCACCGATAAACTCATCTTT.

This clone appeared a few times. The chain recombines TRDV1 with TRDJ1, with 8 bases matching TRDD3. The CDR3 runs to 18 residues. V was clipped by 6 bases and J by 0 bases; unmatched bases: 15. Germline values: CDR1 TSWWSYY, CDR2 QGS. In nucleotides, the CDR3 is TGTGCTCTTGGCTGTTTTGGGTGGGGGATCCCTCACACCGATAAACTCATCTTT. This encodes CALGCFGWGIPHTDKLIF.

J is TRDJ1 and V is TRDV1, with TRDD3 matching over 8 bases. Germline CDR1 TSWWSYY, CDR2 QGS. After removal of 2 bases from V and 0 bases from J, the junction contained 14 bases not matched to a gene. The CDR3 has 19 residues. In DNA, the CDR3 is TGTGCTCTTGGGGAAGAGAATACTGGGGGTTCTCGGGACACCGATAAACTCATCTTT. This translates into CALGEENTGGSRDTDKLIF.

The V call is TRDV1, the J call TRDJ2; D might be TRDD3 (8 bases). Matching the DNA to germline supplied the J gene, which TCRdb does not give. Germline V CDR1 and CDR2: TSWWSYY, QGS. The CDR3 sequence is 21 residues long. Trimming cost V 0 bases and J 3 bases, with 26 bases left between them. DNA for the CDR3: TGTGCTCTTGGGGAACTTCCTTCCTCGCTTACTGGGGGGGACCTGACAGCACAACTCTTCTTT. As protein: CALGELPSSLTGGDLTAQLFF.

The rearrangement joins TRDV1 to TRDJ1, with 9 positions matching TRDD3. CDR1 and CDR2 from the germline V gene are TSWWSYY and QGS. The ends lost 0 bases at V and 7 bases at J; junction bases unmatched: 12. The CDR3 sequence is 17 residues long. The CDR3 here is CALGELPNTGIRAKLIF. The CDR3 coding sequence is TGTGCTCTTGGGGAACTTCCCAATACGGGGATACGGGCTAAACTCATCTTT.

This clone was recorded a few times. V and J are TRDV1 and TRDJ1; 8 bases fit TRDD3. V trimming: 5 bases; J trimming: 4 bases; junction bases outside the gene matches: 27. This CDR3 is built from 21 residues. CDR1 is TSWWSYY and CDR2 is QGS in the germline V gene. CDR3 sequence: CALGTPAFQLLGAPRGDKLIF. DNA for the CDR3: TGTGCTCTTGGGACCCCGGCCTTCCAGTTACTGGGGGCCCCTCGGGGCGATAAACTCATCTTT.